Listed below are T cell receptor beta chains from one sample, sequenced in a study of CD8+ T cells in alopecia areata. Sequencing used immunoSEQ multiplex PCR; TCRdb keeps in-frame clones, though not all of them. The sample records about 210,000 clones, less than 65% being singletons. Sequences were derived from CD4+ T cells sorted from blood, sampled at week 4, from a patient treated with tofacitinib. These receptors were collected from a human donor with alopecia areata. Both conserved end residues are trimmed from each CDR3.

CDR3 length | V gene | CDR3 protein
14 | TRBV5-6 | ASSAFRTRVGQPQH
12 | TRBV6-6 | ASSRSTGLGGYT
13 | TRBV5-1 | ASSGGSSGANVLT
12 | TRBV5-1 | ASRWGPGAETQY
12 | TRBV6-1 | ASTGGTGANVLT
12 | TRBV30 | AWSRDSIYNEQF
13 | TRBV19 | ASNVGAGSDGGYT
10 | TRBV7-9 | ATGFEFDEQF
11 | TRBV6-5 | ASSRTGNQPQH
10 | TRBV18 | ASSPTTDTQY
11 | TRBV19 | ASRAGGTYTQY
15 | TRBV15 | ATSRDLGGAGNYGYT
14 | TRBV4-2 | ASSQDYSRANYGYT
13 | TRBV2 | ASNLDRGGNQPQH
9 | TRBV29-1 | SGDRVNEQF
12 | TRBV10-3 | AISWTGSDTEAF
12 | TRBV11-2 | ASSSQLENTEAF
12 | TRBV6-5 | ASNPRGPHYGYT
11 | TRBV15 | ATSRDPQETQY
14 | TRBV7-2 | ASSLDGASGVETQY
14 | TRBV14 | ASSQWGHGYQETQY
12 | TRBV29-1 | SVARGGSTDTQY
12 | TRBV11-2 | ASSFSQTDTEAF
11 | TRBV6-5 | ASRHPSSYEQY
12 | TRBV9 | ASSVGGGYNEQF
9 | TRBV30 | AWIIWTEAF
12 | TRBV15 | ATSRGRGRSPLH
12 | TRBV5-1 | ASSLPTDSYEQY
12 | TRBV5-6 | ASSMGQVNYGYT
12 | TRBV4-2 | ASSQDLSGYEQY
12 | TRBV4-3 | ASSQVEGAVGYT
11 | TRBV18 | ASSLGATDTQY
14 | TRBV5-1 | ASSLVGGHSYNEQF
13 | TRBV14 | ASSQGIQGGSPLH
11 | TRBV9 | ASSPAVGPEQY
14 | TRBV18 | ASSPWTSGNTGELF
10 | TRBV29-1 | SVVVYTGELF
13 | TRBV7-2 | ASSLAGSTRETQY